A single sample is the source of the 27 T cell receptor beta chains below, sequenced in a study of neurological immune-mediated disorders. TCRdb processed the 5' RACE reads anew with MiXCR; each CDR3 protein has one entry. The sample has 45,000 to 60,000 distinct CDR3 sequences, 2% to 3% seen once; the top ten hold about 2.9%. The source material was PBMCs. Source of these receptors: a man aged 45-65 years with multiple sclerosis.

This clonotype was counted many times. CDR3 bases: TGTGCCAGCAGTTGGACAGGGAACACTGAAGCTTTCTTT. It yields the protein CASSWTGNTEAFF. The chain employs TRBV12-3 or TRBV12-4 and TRBJ1-1; 7 bases fit TRBD1. CDR3 length equals 13 residues. Unmatched junction bases numbered 0, after V lost 4 bases and J lost 1 base.

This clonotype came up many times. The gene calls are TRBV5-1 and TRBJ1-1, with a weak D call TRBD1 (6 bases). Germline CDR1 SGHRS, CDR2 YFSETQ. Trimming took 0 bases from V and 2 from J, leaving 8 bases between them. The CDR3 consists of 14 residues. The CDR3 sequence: CASSLAGENTEAFF. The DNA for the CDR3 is TGCGCCAGCAGCTTGGCAGGGGAAAACACTGAAGCTTTCTTT. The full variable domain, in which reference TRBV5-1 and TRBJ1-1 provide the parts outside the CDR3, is KAGVTQTPRYLIKTRGQQVTLSCSPISGHRSVSWYQQTPGQGLQFLFEYFSETQRNKGNFPGRFSGRQFSNSRSEMNVSTLELGDSALYLCASSLAGENTEAFFGQGTRLTVV.

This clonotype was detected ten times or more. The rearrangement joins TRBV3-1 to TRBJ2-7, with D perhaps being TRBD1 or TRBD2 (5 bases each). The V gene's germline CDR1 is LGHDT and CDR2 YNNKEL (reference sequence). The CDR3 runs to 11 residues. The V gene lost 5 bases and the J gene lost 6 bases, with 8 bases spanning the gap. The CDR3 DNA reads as TGTGCCAGCAGCGAGGGGATCGAGCAGTACTTC. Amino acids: CASSEGIEQYF.

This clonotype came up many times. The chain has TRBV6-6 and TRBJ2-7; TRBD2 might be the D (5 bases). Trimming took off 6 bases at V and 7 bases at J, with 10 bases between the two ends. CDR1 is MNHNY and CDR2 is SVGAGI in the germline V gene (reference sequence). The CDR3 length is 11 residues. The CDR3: CASRLAWEQYF. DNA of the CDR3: TGTGCCAGCAGGTTAGCGTGGGAGCAGTACTTC.

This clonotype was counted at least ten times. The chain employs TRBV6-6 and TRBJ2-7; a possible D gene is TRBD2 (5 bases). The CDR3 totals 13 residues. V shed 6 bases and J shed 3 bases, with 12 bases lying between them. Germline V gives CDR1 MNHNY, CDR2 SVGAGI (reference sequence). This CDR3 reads CASSLTRDYEQYF. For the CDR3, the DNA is TGTGCCAGCAGCCTAACTAGAGACTACGAGCAGTACTTC.

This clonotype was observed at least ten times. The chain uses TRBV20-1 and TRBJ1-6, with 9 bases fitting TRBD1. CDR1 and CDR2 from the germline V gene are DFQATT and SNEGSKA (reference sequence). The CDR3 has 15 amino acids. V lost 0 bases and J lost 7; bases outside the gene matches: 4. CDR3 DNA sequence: TGCAGTGCTAGAGATGGGACAGGGTTCAATTCACCCCTCCACTTT. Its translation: CSARDGTGFNSPLHF.

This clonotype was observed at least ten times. The CDR3 loop reads CASSEWGSSYNSPLHF. CDR3 nucleotide sequence: TGTGCCAGCAGTGAATGGGGGAGCTCCTATAATTCACCCCTCCACTTT. V and J are TRBV6-1 and TRBJ1-6, with D perhaps matching TRBD1 (5 bases). Germline CDR1 is MNHNS and CDR2 is SASEGT. The CDR3 sequence is 16 residues long. V was cut by 2 bases and J by 0 bases, with 8 bases left in between.

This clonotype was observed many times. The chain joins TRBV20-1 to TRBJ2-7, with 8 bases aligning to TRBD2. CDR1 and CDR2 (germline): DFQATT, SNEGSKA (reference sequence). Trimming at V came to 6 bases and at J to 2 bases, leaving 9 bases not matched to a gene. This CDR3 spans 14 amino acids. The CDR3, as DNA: TGCAGTGCCGTACGGACTAGCAGAACCTACGAGCAGTACTTC. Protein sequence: CSAVRTSRTYEQYF.

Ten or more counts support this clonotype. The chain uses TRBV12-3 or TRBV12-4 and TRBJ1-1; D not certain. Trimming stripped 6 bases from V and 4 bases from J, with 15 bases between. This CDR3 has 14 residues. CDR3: CASRDRLQRTEAFF. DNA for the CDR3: TGTGCCAGCAGAGACCGATTACAACGCACTGAAGCTTTCTTT.

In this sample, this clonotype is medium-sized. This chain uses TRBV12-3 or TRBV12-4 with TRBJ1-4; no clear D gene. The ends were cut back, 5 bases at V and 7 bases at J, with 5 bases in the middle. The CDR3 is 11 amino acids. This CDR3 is CASSPREKLFF. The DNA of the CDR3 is TGTGCCAGCAGTCCTCGTGAAAAACTGTTTTTT.

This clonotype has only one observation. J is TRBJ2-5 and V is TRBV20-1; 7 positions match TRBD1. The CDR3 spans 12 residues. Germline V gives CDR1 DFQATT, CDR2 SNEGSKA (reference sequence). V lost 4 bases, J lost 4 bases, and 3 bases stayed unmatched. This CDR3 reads CSAIYRGETQYF. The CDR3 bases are TGCAGTGCTATCTACAGGGGAGAGACCCAGTACTTC.

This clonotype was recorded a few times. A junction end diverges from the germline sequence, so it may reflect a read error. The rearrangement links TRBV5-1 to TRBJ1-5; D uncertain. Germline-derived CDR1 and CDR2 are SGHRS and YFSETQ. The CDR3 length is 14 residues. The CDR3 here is CASSQGASNKTQNF. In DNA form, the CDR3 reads TGCGCCAGCAGCCAAGGAGCTAGCAATAAGACCCAGAATTTT.

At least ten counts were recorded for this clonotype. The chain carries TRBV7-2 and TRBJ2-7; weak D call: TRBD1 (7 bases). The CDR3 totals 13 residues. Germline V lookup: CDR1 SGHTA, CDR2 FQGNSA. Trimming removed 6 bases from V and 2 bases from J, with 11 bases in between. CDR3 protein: CASSSGGPYEQYF. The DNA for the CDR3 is TGTGCCAGCAGTTCAGGGGGGCCCTACGAGCAGTACTTC.

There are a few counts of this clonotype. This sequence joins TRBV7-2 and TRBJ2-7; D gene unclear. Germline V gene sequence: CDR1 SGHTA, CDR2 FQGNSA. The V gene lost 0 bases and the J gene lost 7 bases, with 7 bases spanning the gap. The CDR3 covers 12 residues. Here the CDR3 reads CASSLARKEQYF. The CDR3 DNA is TGTGCCAGCAGCTTAGCCCGGAAAGAGCAGTACTTC.

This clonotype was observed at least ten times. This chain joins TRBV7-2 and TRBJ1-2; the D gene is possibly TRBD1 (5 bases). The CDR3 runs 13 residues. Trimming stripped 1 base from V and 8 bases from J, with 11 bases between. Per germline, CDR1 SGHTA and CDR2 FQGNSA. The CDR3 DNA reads TGTGCCAGCAGCTTAGAGTCCGGGGCCGGCTACACCTTC. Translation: CASSLESGAGYTF.

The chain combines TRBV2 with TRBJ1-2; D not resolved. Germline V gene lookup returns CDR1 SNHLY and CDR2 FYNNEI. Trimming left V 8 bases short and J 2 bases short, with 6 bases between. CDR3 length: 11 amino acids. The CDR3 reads CASQQNYGYTF. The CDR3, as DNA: TGTGCCAGCCAACAGAACTATGGCTACACCTTC.

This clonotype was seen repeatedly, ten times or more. The CDR3 sequence is CASSLGPEAFF. The CDR3 coding sequence is TGCGCCAGCAGCTTGGGTCCTGAAGCTTTCTTT. V gene TRBV5-1 combines with J gene TRBJ1-1; D is uncertain. Germline values: CDR1 SGHRS, CDR2 YFSETQ. V lost 0 bases, J lost 6 bases, and 3 bases lay in between. This CDR3 is 11 amino acids long. The entire variable domain, with the rest obtained from reference TRBV5-1 and TRBJ1-1, is as follows: KAGVTQTPRYLIKTRGQQVTLSCSPISGHRSVSWYQQTPGQGLQFLFEYFSETQRNKGNFPGRFSGRQFSNSRSEMNVSTLELGDSALYLCASSLGPEAFFGQGTRLTVV.

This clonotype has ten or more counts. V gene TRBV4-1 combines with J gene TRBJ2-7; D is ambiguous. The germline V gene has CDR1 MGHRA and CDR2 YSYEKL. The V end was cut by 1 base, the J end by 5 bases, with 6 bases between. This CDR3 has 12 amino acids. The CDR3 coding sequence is TGCGCCAGCAGCCAAGTAGGGAACGAGCAGTACTTC. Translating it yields CASSQVGNEQYF.

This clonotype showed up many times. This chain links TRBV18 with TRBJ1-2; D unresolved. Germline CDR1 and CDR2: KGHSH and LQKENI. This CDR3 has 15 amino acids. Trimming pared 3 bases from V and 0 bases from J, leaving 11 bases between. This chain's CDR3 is CASSPTSNTNYGYTF. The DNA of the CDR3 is TGTGCCAGCTCACCTACCAGCAACACTAACTATGGCTACACCTTC.

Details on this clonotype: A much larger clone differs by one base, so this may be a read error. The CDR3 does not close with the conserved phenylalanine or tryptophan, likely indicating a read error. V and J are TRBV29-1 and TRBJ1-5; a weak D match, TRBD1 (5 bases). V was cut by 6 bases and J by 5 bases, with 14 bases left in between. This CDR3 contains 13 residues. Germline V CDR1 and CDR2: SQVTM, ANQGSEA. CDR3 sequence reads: CSVRGGVDQPQHI. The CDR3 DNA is TGCAGCGTCCGCGGGGGGGTAGATCAGCCCCAGCATATT.

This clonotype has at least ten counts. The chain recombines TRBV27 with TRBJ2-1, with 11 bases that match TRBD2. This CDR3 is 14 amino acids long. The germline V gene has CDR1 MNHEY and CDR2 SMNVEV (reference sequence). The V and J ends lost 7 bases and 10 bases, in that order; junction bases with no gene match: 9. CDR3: CASTVAGGLREQFF. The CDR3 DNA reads TGTGCCAGCACAGTAGCGGGGGGGCTGAGGGAGCAGTTCTTC.

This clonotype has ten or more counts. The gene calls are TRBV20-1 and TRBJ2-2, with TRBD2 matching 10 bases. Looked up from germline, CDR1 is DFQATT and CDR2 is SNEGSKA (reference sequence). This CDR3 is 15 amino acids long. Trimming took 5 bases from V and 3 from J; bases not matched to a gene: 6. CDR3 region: CSAPQRGGDTGELFF. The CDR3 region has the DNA TGCAGTGCTCCCCAGCGGGGGGGCGACACCGGGGAGCTGTTTTTT.

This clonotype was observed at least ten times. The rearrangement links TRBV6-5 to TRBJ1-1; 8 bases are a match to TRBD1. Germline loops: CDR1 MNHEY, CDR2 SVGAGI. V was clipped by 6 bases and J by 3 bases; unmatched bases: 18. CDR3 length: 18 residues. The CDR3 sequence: CASRSGQGVVGGHTEAFF. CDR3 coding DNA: TGTGCCAGCAGGAGCGGACAGGGAGTAGTGGGGGGGCACACTGAAGCTTTCTTT.

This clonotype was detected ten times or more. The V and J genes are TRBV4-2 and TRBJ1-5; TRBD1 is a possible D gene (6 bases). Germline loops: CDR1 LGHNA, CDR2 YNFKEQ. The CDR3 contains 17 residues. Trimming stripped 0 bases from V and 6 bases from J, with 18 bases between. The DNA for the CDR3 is TGTGCCAGCAGCCAAGATTCCTCGACAGGTTACGGTCAGCCCCAGCATTTT. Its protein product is CASSQDSSTGYGQPQHF.

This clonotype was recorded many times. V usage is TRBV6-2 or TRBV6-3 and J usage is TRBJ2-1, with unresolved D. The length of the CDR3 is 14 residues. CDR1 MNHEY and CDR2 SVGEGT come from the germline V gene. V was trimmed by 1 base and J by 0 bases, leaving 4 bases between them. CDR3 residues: CASSYYSSYNEQFF. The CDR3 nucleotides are TGTGCCAGCAGTTACTATAGCTCCTACAATGAGCAGTTCTTC.

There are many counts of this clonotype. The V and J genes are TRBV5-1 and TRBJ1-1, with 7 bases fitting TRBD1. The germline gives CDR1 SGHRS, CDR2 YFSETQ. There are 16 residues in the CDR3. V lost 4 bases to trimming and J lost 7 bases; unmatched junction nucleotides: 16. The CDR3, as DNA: TGCGCCAGCAGCCGTACAGGGGCGGCCGAGGGGAATGAAGCTTTCTTT. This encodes CASSRTGAAEGNEAFF.

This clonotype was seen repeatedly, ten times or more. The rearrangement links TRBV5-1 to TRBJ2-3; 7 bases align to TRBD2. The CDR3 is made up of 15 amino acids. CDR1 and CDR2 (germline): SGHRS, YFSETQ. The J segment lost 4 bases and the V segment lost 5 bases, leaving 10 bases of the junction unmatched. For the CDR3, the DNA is TGCGCCAGCAGTCCGGGACTAAGAAATTCAGATACGCAGTATTTT. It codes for CASSPGLRNSDTQYF.